A selection of T cell receptor beta chains follows, all from one sample in a study of OX40 agonist ivuxolimab in advanced cancers. Only in-frame clones appear in the TCRdb table, and some are missing; sequencing was by immunoSEQ multiplex PCR. The sample consists of 58,000 or so clones, about four fifths of them appearing once. Sequencing was performed on CD4+ or CD8+ T cells sorted from blood, taken in a trial of the OX40 agonist ivuxolimab. These receptor sequences come from an adult with an advanced solid tumor such as melanoma, head and neck, liver or kidney cancer. Both conserved end residues are trimmed from each CDR3.

j_gene | v_gene | CDR3aa
TRBJ2-7 | TRBV28 | ASSSPGQGAYEQY
TRBJ2-5 | TRBV7-2 | ASSLAPSGVNQETQY
TRBJ1-1 | TRBV19 | ASSTTANTEAF
TRBJ2-5 | TRBV4-2 | ASSLRTSGGRETQY
TRBJ2-7 | TRBV30 | AWSVGLAGVYEQY
TRBJ2-1 | TRBV11-3 | ASSRGVAGFNDEQF
TRBJ2-5 | TRBV7-9 | ASSLDLGSQETQY
TRBJ2-7 | TRBV18 | ASSRTGWGAEQY
TRBJ2-7 | TRBV7-9 | ASSAQGGGFEQY
TRBJ1-6 | TRBV2 | ASRPRGSGVSPLH
TRBJ1-1 | TRBV19 | ASSTDTPEAF
TRBJ2-1 | TRBV5-4 | ASSLASGTHEQF
TRBJ2-5 | TRBV5-4 | ASSLAGTSRGEQY
TRBJ2-1 | TRBV10-3 | AISESSTGLAPF
TRBJ2-1 | TRBV9 | ASSVLQGSEQF
TRBJ2-3 | TRBV5-4 | ASSRTGSTDTQY
TRBJ2-3 | TRBV30 | AWSVQGGIDTQY
TRBJ2-7 | TRBV28 | ASTGAYEQY
TRBJ2-5 | TRBV5-4 | ASSLRQIQETQY
TRBJ1-1 | TRBV5-4 | ASSLVVTPHTEAF
TRBJ2-1 | TRBV7-2 | ASPLGGRLDNEQF
TRBJ2-6 | TRBV5-1 | ASSLGRDSGANVLT
TRBJ2-7 | TRBV6-1 | ASSAAAGPYEQY
TRBJ2-1 | TRBV9 | ASSVGSLGGIAGAYNEQF
TRBJ1-5 | TRBV30 | AWMNGNRGAQPQH
TRBJ2-1 | TRBV7-2 | ASSLALSQSNEQF
TRBJ2-5 | TRBV29-1 | SVGGTTTSGRAGETQY
TRBJ2-1 | TRBV29-1 | SVEDALAGVGEQF
TRBJ2-5 | TRBV19 | ASSWQRGQETQY
TRBJ2-7 | TRBV18 | ASSPGTGRYEQY
TRBJ2-1 | TRBV28 | ASSSGGAYNEQF
TRBJ2-1 | TRBV10-3 | AISESRGNSYNEQF
TRBJ2-6 | TRBV5-1 | ASSLGSSGANVLT
TRBJ2-5 | TRBV5-4 | ASSSRKEVRETQY
TRBJ2-5 | TRBV28 | ASSSPGQGEQETQY
TRBJ2-3 | TRBV6-1 | ASSRTSRNTDTQY
TRBJ1-1 | TRBV28 | ASSFGGLNTEAF
TRBJ2-3 | TRBV19 | ASSSDTQY
TRBJ2-5 | TRBV6-6 | ASKTGTVGETQY
TRBJ2-3 | TRBV7-9 | ASSPGFDTDTQY
TRBJ1-2 | TRBV6-5 | ASSYSEGRGHT
TRBJ2-2 | TRBV7-7 | ASSLETGGTGELF
TRBJ2-3 | TRBV4-2 | ASSQPRTSGASPTQY
TRBJ1-5 | TRBV5-1 | ASSFSGNQPQH
TRBJ2-7 | TRBV14 | ASSQESYEQY
TRBJ2-5 | TRBV11-3 | ASSIGTSGGTPGETQY
TRBJ2-5 | TRBV19 | ASRKGTGEAWTQY
TRBJ2-1 | TRBV12-2 | ASRLGGPGALGIRNEQF
TRBJ2-1 | TRBV5-5 | ASSSPRYNEQF
TRBJ2-7 | TRBV2 | ASSERGSTYEQY